The 16 T cell receptor beta chains listed next were all sequenced from one sample in a study of T cell repertoires in cytomegalovirus infection. TCRdb re-called the reads with MiXCR, one entry per CDR3 protein. The sample has 400,000 to 550,000 distinct CDR3 sequences; over 9% are singletons. The sample was PBMCs. Source of these receptors: a human donor in good health (CMV status not recorded). Some clones in this sample may be carry-over from other donors' samples.

The chain carries TRBV5-1 and TRBJ1-1; D remains ambiguous. Trimming shortened V by 1 base and J by 5 bases, and 9 bases separated the two germline ends. CDR1 is SGHRS and CDR2 is YFSETQ in the germline V gene. The CDR3 covers 13 residues. DNA for the CDR3: TGCGCCAGCAGCTTGCCCGGGTTAACTGAAGCTTTCTTT. The encoded protein is CASSLPGLTEAFF.

A remark on this clonotype: A single base separates this from a much larger clone, so it may be a read error. The V gene is TRBV7-3, the J gene TRBJ2-1, with 12 bases matching TRBD2. The ends lost 5 bases at V and 15 bases at J; junction bases unmatched: 11. Germline V gene lookup returns CDR1 SGHTA and CDR2 FQGTGA. The CDR3 loop spans 14 amino acids. CDR3 residues: CASSPGASGGARFF. The CDR3, as DNA: TGTGCCAGCAGCCCCGGGGCTAGCGGGGGGGCTCGGTTCTTC. Together with reference TRBV7-3 and TRBJ2-1, the CDR3 gives the full variable domain: GAGVSQTPSNKVTEKGKYVELRCDPISGHTALYWYRQSLGQGPEFLIYFQGTGAADDSGLPNDRFFAVRPEGSVSTLKIQRTERGDSAVYLCASSPGASGGARFFGPGTRLTVL.

CDR3 protein: CASSQQSPLLAGYEQYF. The CDR3 region has the DNA TGTGCCAGCAGCCAACAGTCTCCTCTTCTAGCGGGCTACGAGCAGTACTTC. The rearrangement joins TRBV3-1 to TRBJ2-7, with 8 bases aligning to TRBD2. The CDR3 has 17 residues. Germline V gene lookup returns CDR1 LGHDT and CDR2 YNNKEL (reference sequence). With 2 bases clipped from V and 3 bases from J, the junction kept 12 bases outside the gene matches.

The gene calls are TRBV3-1 and TRBJ1-1, with a weak D call TRBD1 (6 bases). The CDR3 covers 13 residues. Germline V CDR1 and CDR2: LGHDT, YNNKEL (reference sequence). V lost 1 base to trimming and J lost 10 bases, with 13 bases between them. CDR3 nucleotides: TGTGCCAGCAGCCAAGGCCCGGGGGCCGGAGCTTTCTTT. As protein: CASSQGPGAGAFF.

This clonotype was observed at least ten times. This chain links TRBV10-3 with TRBJ2-7; tentative D call: TRBD2 (7 bases). Trimming took off 8 bases at V and 1 base at J, with 9 bases between the two ends. The CDR3 extends over 12 amino acids. Germline CDR1 is ENHRY and CDR2 is SYGVKD. The CDR3 here is CAIGGASYEQYF. CDR3 DNA: TGTGCCATCGGGGGGGCATCCTACGAGCAGTACTTC.

The count of this clonotype is one. The chain has TRBV5-8 and TRBJ1-4; 9 bases agree with TRBD1. The germline V gene has CDR1 SGHTS and CDR2 YDEGEE. V lost 2 bases and J lost 6; bases outside the gene matches: 5. CDR3 length: 15 residues. The CDR3 nucleotides read TGTGCCAGCAGCTTCACAGGGGGCTTAGATGAAAAACTGTTTTTT. Its protein is CASSFTGGLDEKLFF.

The sample holds many counts of this clonotype. The J gene is TRBJ1-1, the V gene TRBV28; 8 bases align to TRBD1. This CDR3 has 14 amino acids. V lost 5 bases and J lost 1; bases outside the gene matches: 3. Germline lookup yields CDR1 MDHEN and CDR2 SYDVKM. The CDR3 loop is CASSRQGSNTEAFF. CDR3 DNA sequence: TGTGCCAGCAGTCGACAGGGGTCGAACACTGAAGCTTTCTTT.

This chain uses TRBV7-3 with TRBJ2-1; tentatively, D is TRBD2 (6 bases). The CDR3 is 14 residues long. The V and J ends lost 5 bases and 9 bases respectively, with 17 bases between them. Germline values: CDR1 SGHTA, CDR2 FQGTGA. DNA of the CDR3: TGTGCCAGCAGCCCCTCCCGGGAGAACAGTGAGCAGTTCTTC. Translated, it gives CASSPSRENSEQFF.

This clonotype came up many times. The chain uses TRBV12-3 or TRBV12-4 and TRBJ2-2; the D gene could be TRBD1 or TRBD2 (5 bases each). V was cut by 6 bases and J by 2 bases, with 16 bases left in between. The CDR3 contains 16 residues. In nucleotides, the CDR3 is TGTGCCAGCAGAAATGGGGACCTAATAAACACCGGGGAGCTGTTTTTT. Protein product: CASRNGDLINTGELFF.

In this sample, this clonotype turned up many times. V usage is TRBV12-3 or TRBV12-4 and J usage is TRBJ1-1; D is ambiguous. The CDR3 is 13 amino acids. Trimming removed 5 bases from V and 1 base from J, with 8 bases in between. CDR3: CASSPTTNTEAFF. The CDR3 bases are TGTGCCAGCAGTCCGACAACGAACACTGAAGCTTTCTTT.

In its sample, this clonotype was seen many times. The chain employs TRBV28 and TRBJ2-2; the D gene is possibly TRBD2 (6 bases). This CDR3 spans 14 amino acids. V dropped 5 bases and J dropped 7 bases, with 14 bases sitting between them. Germline V CDR1 and CDR2: MDHEN, SYDVKM. The CDR3 spells CASSPRGVIGELFF. In nucleotides, the CDR3 is TGTGCCAGCAGTCCTCGCGGGGTCATCGGGGAGCTGTTTTTT.

The gene calls are TRBV5-1 and TRBJ2-7; 7 positions match TRBD2. CDR3 size: 14 residues. V was clipped by 0 bases and J by 6 bases; unmatched bases: 6. Germline V gene data show CDR1 as SGHRS and CDR2 as YFSETQ. CDR3 sequence: CASSLGSGRAEQYF. CDR3 coding DNA: TGCGCCAGCAGCTTGGGTTCAGGGAGGGCCGAGCAGTACTTC.

This clonotype was detected many times. The rearrangement links TRBV6-5 to TRBJ2-3; D uncertain. The germline gives CDR1 MNHEY, CDR2 SVGAGI. V lost 5 bases and J 3 bases, leaving 12 bases between the germline ends. The CDR3 covers 14 residues. The CDR3 spells CASSPTFGTDTQYF. The CDR3 DNA is TGTGCCAGCAGTCCTACCTTTGGGACAGATACGCAGTATTTT.

This clonotype was recorded at least ten times. This chain joins TRBV7-2 and TRBJ2-3, with TRBD2 matching 8 bases. The CDR3 runs 16 residues. Germline lookup yields CDR1 SGHTA and CDR2 FQGNSA. J was trimmed by 0 bases and V by 6 bases; bases with no gene match: 8. The CDR3 here is CASRVGAGVSTDTQYF. The CDR3 DNA follows: TGTGCCAGCAGAGTTGGAGCGGGGGTTAGCACAGATACGCAGTATTTT.

This clonotype was seen ten or more times. The chain's CDR3 is CASSRHHSTGELFF. DNA for the CDR3: TGTGCCAGCAGCCGTCACCACAGCACCGGGGAGCTGTTTTTT. The chain links TRBV5-6 to TRBJ2-2; D not resolved. Trimming took off 4 bases at V and 4 bases at J, with 11 bases between the two ends. This CDR3 contains 14 residues. The germline CDR1 and CDR2 sequences are SGHDT and YYEEEE.

The table lists this clonotype with many counts. The V call is TRBV14, the J call TRBJ1-2; D uncertain. Germline CDR1 is SGHDN and CDR2 is FVKESK. The CDR3 has 13 amino acids. V dropped 1 base and J dropped 8 bases, with 11 bases sitting between them. CDR3 in amino acids: CASSQGGLGGYTF. CDR3 in DNA: TGTGCCAGCAGCCAAGGTGGATTGGGAGGCTACACCTTC.